This T cell receptor beta chain stems from a study of T cell responses to AZD1222 COVID-19 vaccine. Study-wide results and caveats: Clonal diversity may have been underestimated in mostly white British donors.

Sequenced by immunoSEQ multiplex PCR; TCRdb stores in-frame clones only, minus some. The sample shows 93,000 or so clones, 90% of them seen only once. Notes on this clone: The antigen is unknown.

The sequence was collected from an adult in good health. The material was peripheral blood, obtained on day 0 of AZD1222 vaccination.

The CDR3 region has the DNA TGTGCCAGCAGCTTCTTTGGGGCCAACGTCCTGACTTTC. This gives the protein CASSFFGANVLTF. J is TRBJ2-6 and V is TRBV7-3; D gene ambiguous. The germline V gene encodes CDR1 SGHTA and CDR2 FQGTGA. Trimming left V 3 bases short and J 3 bases short, with 3 bases between. This CDR3 is 13 amino acids long.